The sequence of this TCR beta chain was determined in a study of T cell responses to AZD1222 COVID-19 vaccine. Study results and limitations: Of spike-specific TCRs, nearly half reportedly target regions left unmutated in variants. Spike-spanning, vaccine-associated CD4 TCRs were dominant at 160-218 and 743-854. No repertoire was sampled before or during the peak T cell response, only after it.

The CDR3 covers 12 residues. V lost 2 bases to trimming and J lost 4 bases, with 6 bases between them. Using immunoSEQ multiplex PCR, the repertoire was profiled, and TCRdb retains in-frame clones only, with some absent. Among 170,000 or so clones listed, 80% to 90% were seen once. In the case of this clone: The antigen remains undetermined.

This sample comprised peripheral blood, obtained 28 days after the second AZD1222 dose. The chain couples TRBV12-3 or TRBV12-4 to TRBJ2-7; a weak D match, TRBD1 (6 bases). The sequence was collected from an adult who received the AZD1222 COVID-19 vaccine. CDR3 loop: CASSLRGYEQYF. In DNA form, the CDR3 reads TGTGCCAGCAGTTTAAGGGGGTACGAGCAGTACTTC.